This T cell receptor (beta chain) was captured by sequencing in a study of cytomegalovirus exposure and HLA in healthy donors. Study at large: In an early release, HLA-typed donors contributed tens of millions of unique TCR sequences. Study results and limitations: A later analysis found most CMV-associated TCR beta chains apparently HLA-restricted. The authors later found HLA-associated TCR beta chains more clonally expanded than equally common others. From TCR beta sequences, most subjects' HLA-A and HLA-B alleles were reportedly predicted accurately.

As concerns this clone: The antigen is not known.

Use of 60 Vbeta and 13 Jbeta primers characterized the PCR. Sequenced by immunoSEQ multiplex PCR; TCRdb stores in-frame clones only, minus some. The data hold about 70,000 clones, with roughly 85% observed a single time. The sequence came from a woman aged 25 to 45 in good health and CMV-seronegative. The sequenced sample consisted of PBMCs.

This CDR3 reads CASSPTGWTDTQYF. Written as DNA, the CDR3 is TGTGCCAGCTCACCGACAGGGTGGACAGATACGCAGTATTTT. This rearrangement joins TRBV18 to TRBJ2-3; 7 bases align to TRBD1. The junction had 3 bases not matched to a gene; V was cut back by 3 bases and J by 3 bases. The CDR3 spans 14 residues. Germline CDR1 and CDR2: KGHSH and LQKENI.